The 12 T cell receptor beta chains below were found in one sample sequenced in a study of cytomegalovirus exposure and HLA in healthy donors. Using immunoSEQ multiplex PCR, the repertoire was profiled, and TCRdb retains in-frame clones only, with some absent. The table shows about 120,000 clones, with 85% to 90% occurring only once. Sequenced input: PBMCs. All receptors come from a woman aged 18 to 35 in good health and CMV-seropositive.

The CDR3 protein is CASIEQGRVRAFF. In DNA, the CDR3 is TGTGCCAGCATTGAACAGGGGCGGGTACGAGCTTTCTTT. This chain joins TRBV6-5 and TRBJ1-1, with TRBD1 matching over 7 bases. The CDR3 length is 13 residues. V gave up 7 bases and J gave up 10 bases; unmatched junction bases: 12. CDR1 is MNHEY, CDR2 SVGAGI, per germline.

The rearrangement joins TRBV14 to TRBJ2-7; no clear D gene. Germline-derived CDR1 and CDR2 are SGHDN and FVKESK. Deletions cut 2 bases from V and 1 base from J, with 12 bases between. This CDR3 spans 15 amino acids. The CDR3 is CASSQLGPFSYEQYF. The CDR3 DNA reads as TGTGCCAGCAGCCAACTAGGTCCCTTTTCCTACGAGCAGTACTTC.

This clone was recorded only once. V usage is TRBV15 and J usage is TRBJ1-2; weak D call: TRBD1 (6 bases). Per germline, CDR1 LNHNV and CDR2 YYDKDF (reference sequence). Deletions cut 2 bases from V and 5 bases from J, with 15 bases between. The CDR3 consists of 15 residues. The CDR3 is CATSRTGLGVYGYTF. CDR3 DNA: TGTGCCACCAGCAGAACAGGGCTGGGGGTTTATGGCTACACCTTC.

The rearrangement links TRBV5-1 to TRBJ2-7, with no clear D. Germline V gene data show CDR1 as SGHRS and CDR2 as YFSETQ. This CDR3 spans 14 amino acids. V lost 0 bases, J lost 6 bases, and 13 bases lay in between. The CDR3 DNA reads as TGCGCCAGCAGCTTGGCACTGCGAGGTACCGAGCAGTACTTC. Translation: CASSLALRGTEQYF.

The chain combines TRBV5-1 with TRBJ2-2; D uncertain. The CDR3 is 14 residues long. Trimming cost V 4 bases and J 5 bases, with 12 bases left between them. In germline, CDR1 is SGHRS, CDR2 YFSETQ. In DNA form, the CDR3 reads TGCGCCAGCAGCAAGCTGCCCTCTACCGGGGAGCTGTTTTTT. It specifies CASSKLPSTGELFF.

This chain links TRBV5-1 with TRBJ2-3; tentatively, D is TRBD2 (5 bases). This CDR3 is 14 amino acids long. The V end was cut by 1 base, the J end by 1 base, with 7 bases between. Per the germline V gene, CDR1 is SGHRS and CDR2 is YFSETQ. CDR3: CASSLFGGTDTQYF. As DNA, the CDR3 is TGCGCCAGCAGCTTGTTCGGGGGCACAGATACGCAGTATTTT.

The rearrangement joins TRBV7-2 to TRBJ1-2; perhaps TRBD1 as D (5 bases). V was clipped by 1 base and J by 0 bases, with 9 bases between them. This CDR3 comprises 15 residues. CDR1 is SGHTA, CDR2 FQGNSA, per germline. The CDR3 sequence is CASSLGQFSNYGYTF. The CDR3 DNA follows: TGTGCCAGCAGCTTAGGACAGTTTTCTAACTATGGCTACACCTTC.

The J gene is TRBJ2-3, the V gene TRBV2; 10 bases fit TRBD2. The J segment lost 2 bases and the V segment lost 3 bases, leaving 5 bases of the junction unmatched. The CDR3 length is 16 residues. The germline V gene has CDR1 SNHLY and CDR2 FYNNEI. The CDR3 nucleotides are TGTGCCAGCAGTGATGTAGCGGGGGGTCTCACAGATACGCAGTATTTT. Translated, it gives CASSDVAGGLTDTQYF.

This rearrangement joins TRBV11-2 to TRBJ2-7, with D perhaps matching TRBD1 (6 bases). The CDR3 length is 14 residues. V was shortened by 3 bases and J by 3 bases, with 12 bases between the two germline ends. Germline values: CDR1 SGHAT, CDR2 FQNNGV. CDR3 sequence: CASSLEAGDYEQYF. CDR3 sequence (DNA): TGTGCCAGCAGCTTGGAAGCAGGGGACTACGAGCAGTACTTC.

The genes are TRBV9 and TRBJ1-1; TRBD1 might be the D (5 bases). The CDR3 is 15 residues long. Per the germline V gene, CDR1 is SGDLS and CDR2 is YYNGEE. Trimming removed 0 bases from V and 1 base from J, with 10 bases in between. The CDR3 nucleotides read TGTGCCAGCAGCGTAGGGGCAGGGTGGAACACTGAAGCTTTCTTT. Translating it yields CASSVGAGWNTEAFF.

The chain combines TRBV5-1 with TRBJ2-1; TRBD2 is a possible D gene (6 bases). The CDR3 consists of 13 residues. V was pared by 3 bases and J by 8 bases, with 12 bases between. The germline CDR1 and CDR2 sequences are SGHRS and YFSETQ. The CDR3 spells CASSSTSFDEQFF. The CDR3 DNA sequence: TGCGCCAGCAGCTCGACTAGTTTCGATGAGCAGTTCTTC.

This chain links TRBV7-9 with TRBJ2-5; maybe TRBD1 (6 bases). Germline V gene data show CDR1 as SEHNR and CDR2 as FQNEAQ (reference sequence). The CDR3 spans 14 residues. Trimming left V 5 bases short and J 5 bases short, with 15 bases between. DNA for the CDR3: TGTGCCAGCAGCCCGGACAGCTATGAGGAGACCCAGTACTTC. Protein sequence: CASSPDSYEETQYF.